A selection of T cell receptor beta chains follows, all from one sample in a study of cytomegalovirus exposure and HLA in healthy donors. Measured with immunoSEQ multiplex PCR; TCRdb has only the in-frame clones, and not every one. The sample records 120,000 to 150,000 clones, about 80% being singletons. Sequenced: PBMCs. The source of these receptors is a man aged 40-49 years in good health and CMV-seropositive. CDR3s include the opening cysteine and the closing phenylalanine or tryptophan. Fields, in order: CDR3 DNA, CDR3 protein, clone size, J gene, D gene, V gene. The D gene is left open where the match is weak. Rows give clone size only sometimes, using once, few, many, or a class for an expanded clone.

CDR3 DNA: TGTGCCAGCAGCACCCGGACTAGCGGGAGTAGAGAGACCCAGTACTTC
CDR3 protein: CASSTRTSGSRETQYF
clone size: -
J gene: TRBJ2-5
D gene: TRBD2
V gene: TRBV9

CDR3 DNA: TGCGCCAGCAGCTTGGTGGCGGGGGGTGACAATGAGCAGTTCTTC
CDR3 protein: CASSLVAGGDNEQFF
clone size: -
J gene: TRBJ2-1
D gene: TRBD2
V gene: TRBV5-1

CDR3 DNA: TGTGCCAGTAGTCAACGACTAGCGGGAATTGAGCAGTTCTTC
CDR3 protein: CASSQRLAGIEQFF
clone size: -
J gene: TRBJ2-1
D gene: TRBD2
V gene: TRBV19

CDR3 DNA: TGTGCCAGCTCAATACAGCCTACCTCGAGCTATGGCTACACCTTC
CDR3 protein: CASSIQPTSSYGYTF
clone size: -
J gene: TRBJ1-2
D gene: -
V gene: TRBV18

CDR3 DNA: TGTGCCAGCTCACCGCCAACTTACCCCGCAGAGACCCAGTACTTC
CDR3 protein: CASSPPTYPAETQYF
clone size: -
J gene: TRBJ2-5
D gene: -
V gene: TRBV18

CDR3 DNA: TGTGCCTGGAGTGCAAGGACAGGGTGGAGAAACGAGCAGTACTTC
CDR3 protein: CAWSARTGWRNEQYF
clone size: few
J gene: TRBJ2-7
D gene: TRBD1
V gene: TRBV30

CDR3 DNA: TGTGCCAGCAGTGCCAGGGCTGGAGAGCAGTACTTC
CDR3 protein: CASSARAGEQYF
clone size: -
J gene: TRBJ2-7
D gene: -
V gene: TRBV27

CDR3 DNA: TGTGCCGGGGAGAACTATGGCTACACCTTC
CDR3 protein: CAGENYGYTF
clone size: few
J gene: TRBJ1-2
D gene: -
V gene: TRBV30

CDR3 DNA: TGTGCCAGCAGAGAAGGGGTCATCACCGGGGAGCTGTTTTTT
CDR3 protein: CASREGVITGELFF
clone size: -
J gene: TRBJ2-2
D gene: -
V gene: TRBV6-5

CDR3 DNA: TGTGCCAGCAGTGATCCCCGACTAGCGGGATCCTACGAGCAGTACTTC
CDR3 protein: CASSDPRLAGSYEQYF
clone size: -
J gene: TRBJ2-7
D gene: TRBD2
V gene: TRBV25-1

CDR3 DNA: TGTGCCTCTAACAGGGGGCAAGCGGAAAAACTGTTTTTT
CDR3 protein: CASNRGQAEKLFF
clone size: -
J gene: TRBJ1-4
D gene: TRBD1
V gene: TRBV30

CDR3 DNA: TGTGCCTGGAGTGCCAACACAGATACGCAGTATTTT
CDR3 protein: CAWSANTDTQYF
clone size: -
J gene: TRBJ2-3
D gene: -
V gene: TRBV30

CDR3 DNA: TGTGCCTGGACCCCTGGCGGCTACACCGGGGAGCTGTTTTTT
CDR3 protein: CAWTPGGYTGELFF
clone size: -
J gene: TRBJ2-2
D gene: -
V gene: TRBV30

CDR3 DNA: TGTGCCAGTAGTATGACAACAGGGCAGGGGGCTGAAGCTTTCTTT
CDR3 protein: CASSMTTGQGAEAFF
clone size: -
J gene: TRBJ1-1
D gene: TRBD1
V gene: TRBV19

CDR3 DNA: TGCGCCAGCAGCTTGGAGACAGGGTACAATGAGCAGTTCTTC
CDR3 protein: CASSLETGYNEQFF
clone size: -
J gene: TRBJ2-1
D gene: TRBD1
V gene: TRBV5-1

CDR3 DNA: TGTGCCAGCAGGGAACAGGGGTCACCCACCGGGGAGCTGTTTTTT
CDR3 protein: CASREQGSPTGELFF
clone size: once
J gene: TRBJ2-2
D gene: TRBD1
V gene: TRBV2

CDR3 DNA: TGTGCCAGCAGCATGACAGGGTCGGGGGGCTACACCTTC
CDR3 protein: CASSMTGSGGYTF
clone size: -
J gene: TRBJ1-2
D gene: TRBD1
V gene: TRBV7-9

CDR3 DNA: TGTGCCAGCAGCTTTAGCGGCTCCTACGAGCAGTACTTC
CDR3 protein: CASSFSGSYEQYF
clone size: -
J gene: TRBJ2-7
D gene: -
V gene: TRBV13

CDR3 DNA: TGTGCCAGCAGCCCGGGGGATATACAGCCCCAGCATTTT
CDR3 protein: CASSPGDIQPQHF
clone size: -
J gene: TRBJ1-5
D gene: -
V gene: TRBV7-9

CDR3 DNA: TGTGCCAGCAGGCGGACACCCTGGGATGAAAAACTGTTTTTT
CDR3 protein: CASRRTPWDEKLFF
clone size: -
J gene: TRBJ1-4
D gene: -
V gene: TRBV11-2

CDR3 DNA: TGCAGCGTTGAAGGAACAGGGGCACGGGGGTACAATGAGCAGTTCTTC
CDR3 protein: CSVEGTGARGYNEQFF
clone size: -
J gene: TRBJ2-1
D gene: -
V gene: TRBV29-1

CDR3 DNA: TGTGCCAGCAGCTTAGATATCCGTACTAGCGGACATCTGAATACGCAGTATTTT
CDR3 protein: CASSLDIRTSGHLNTQYF
clone size: -
J gene: TRBJ2-3
D gene: TRBD2
V gene: TRBV11-2

CDR3 DNA: TGTGCCAGCCGGACAGAAGCTAACTATGGCTACACCTTC
CDR3 protein: CASRTEANYGYTF
clone size: -
J gene: TRBJ1-2
D gene: -
V gene: TRBV19

CDR3 DNA: TGTGCCAGCAGTTCAGGGGGCCCTGGAAACACCATATATTTT
CDR3 protein: CASSSGGPGNTIYF
clone size: -
J gene: TRBJ1-3
D gene: TRBD1
V gene: TRBV27

CDR3 DNA: TGTGCCAGCAGCGCCTTGTTGACAGGGGACAAGGGCTACACCTTC
CDR3 protein: CASSALLTGDKGYTF
clone size: -
J gene: TRBJ1-2
D gene: TRBD1
V gene: TRBV9

CDR3 DNA: TGTGCCAGCTCACCACCGGAGAAACTGGGACAGGGCCACGAGCAGTACTTC
CDR3 protein: CASSPPEKLGQGHEQYF
clone size: -
J gene: TRBJ2-7
D gene: TRBD1
V gene: TRBV18

CDR3 DNA: TGCAGCGCTGCAACTAATGAAAAACTGTTTTTT
CDR3 protein: CSAATNEKLFF
clone size: -
J gene: TRBJ1-4
D gene: -
V gene: TRBV29-1

CDR3 DNA: TGTGCCACCAGCAGAGACCAGAATAATGAAAAACTGTTTTTT
CDR3 protein: CATSRDQNNEKLFF
clone size: -
J gene: TRBJ1-4
D gene: -
V gene: TRBV15

CDR3 DNA: TGCGCCAGCAGCCAAGATCCGGCCGGCGAGGTCTTGTACAATGAGCAGTTCTTC
CDR3 protein: CASSQDPAGEVLYNEQFF
clone size: -
J gene: TRBJ2-1
D gene: -
V gene: TRBV4-3

CDR3 DNA: TGTGCCAGCAGTTACTGGGGAGGGGAGCAGTACTTC
CDR3 protein: CASSYWGGEQYF
clone size: -
J gene: TRBJ2-7
D gene: TRBD2
V gene: TRBV6-5

CDR3 DNA: TGTGCCAGCAGGAACAAGCGGGAGGTTGTAGACGAGCAGTACTTC
CDR3 protein: CASRNKREVVDEQYF
clone size: -
J gene: TRBJ2-7
D gene: TRBD2
V gene: TRBV5-8

CDR3 DNA: TGTGCCAGCAGCGTAGCCGACAGGGGTGCGGCTAATGAAAAACTGTTTTTT
CDR3 protein: CASSVADRGAANEKLFF
clone size: once
J gene: TRBJ1-4
D gene: TRBD1
V gene: TRBV9

CDR3 DNA: TGTGCCAGCAGCCAAGATCTAGACGCTCAGTACTTC
CDR3 protein: CASSQDLDAQYF
clone size: -
J gene: TRBJ2-4
D gene: -
V gene: TRBV4-2

CDR3 DNA: TGCGCCAGCAGCCAAGATCTGCGGGGACTCTACAATGAGCAGTTCTTC
CDR3 protein: CASSQDLRGLYNEQFF
clone size: -
J gene: TRBJ2-1
D gene: -
V gene: TRBV4-3

CDR3 DNA: TGTGCCAGCTCACCAGATAGCGGGAGCCATGAGCAGTTCTTC
CDR3 protein: CASSPDSGSHEQFF
clone size: -
J gene: TRBJ2-1
D gene: TRBD2
V gene: TRBV18

CDR3 DNA: TGTGCCAGCAGGCACAGGGGGCGCACAGATACGCAGTATTTT
CDR3 protein: CASRHRGRTDTQYF
clone size: -
J gene: TRBJ2-3
D gene: TRBD1
V gene: TRBV7-6

CDR3 DNA: TGTGCCTGGCAACCGGGACAATCAACTAATGAAAAACTGTTTTTT
CDR3 protein: CAWQPGQSTNEKLFF
clone size: -
J gene: TRBJ1-4
D gene: -
V gene: TRBV30

CDR3 DNA: TGCGCCAGCAGCCAAGGACAGTATAATTCACCCCTCCACTTT
CDR3 protein: CASSQGQYNSPLHF
clone size: -
J gene: TRBJ1-6
D gene: -
V gene: TRBV4-3

CDR3 DNA: TGCAGCGTGCTATGGGAGACCCAGTACTTC
CDR3 protein: CSVLWETQYF
clone size: few
J gene: TRBJ2-5
D gene: -
V gene: TRBV29-1

CDR3 DNA: TGTGCCAGCAGTTCTTTAGGGGGGGGTGAAAAACTGTTTTTT
CDR3 protein: CASSSLGGGEKLFF
clone size: -
J gene: TRBJ1-4
D gene: -
V gene: TRBV28

CDR3 DNA: TGTGCCAGCAGCTCGACCGGGACAGGGCCTGCGGGCTACACCTTC
CDR3 protein: CASSSTGTGPAGYTF
clone size: -
J gene: TRBJ1-2
D gene: TRBD1
V gene: TRBV7-9

CDR3 DNA: TGTGCCAGCAGTCCTGGCCCGTCCCGCTACGAGCAGTACTTC
CDR3 protein: CASSPGPSRYEQYF
clone size: -
J gene: TRBJ2-7
D gene: -
V gene: TRBV27

CDR3 DNA: TGTGCCAGCTCACCATCCTTTGGAGGCCCCTCTGGAAACACCATATATTTT
CDR3 protein: CASSPSFGGPSGNTIYF
clone size: -
J gene: TRBJ1-3
D gene: -
V gene: TRBV18

CDR3 DNA: TGTGCCATCAGTGAGTCATCCGGGGGGCAGTTCTTC
CDR3 protein: CAISESSGGQFF
clone size: -
J gene: TRBJ2-1
D gene: -
V gene: TRBV10-3

CDR3 DNA: TGCGCCAGCAGTGCGGACACCTCGGGTTTCGAGCAGTACTTC
CDR3 protein: CASSADTSGFEQYF
clone size: -
J gene: TRBJ2-7
D gene: -
V gene: TRBV5-1

CDR3 DNA: TGTGCCTGGAACACAGGGGCCGCGTCTACAGATACGCAGTATTTT
CDR3 protein: CAWNTGAASTDTQYF
clone size: -
J gene: TRBJ2-3
D gene: TRBD1
V gene: TRBV30

CDR3 DNA: TGTGCCACCAGCTTCCTGGGAGACAATGAGCAGTTCTTC
CDR3 protein: CATSFLGDNEQFF
clone size: -
J gene: TRBJ2-1
D gene: -
V gene: TRBV15